Sequencing of this T cell receptor beta chain was carried out in a study of shared clonotypes between healthy human individuals. Study at large: Donors had three CD4 naive, three CD4 memory, two CD8 naive and one CD8 memory plate apiece.

The CDR3 extends over 16 amino acids. With 4 bases clipped from V and 3 bases from J, the junction kept 9 bases outside the gene matches. Germline lookup yields CDR1 SGHTA and CDR2 FQGNSA. Selected positively for CCR7 and CD45RO-negative, naive CD8 cells excluded terminally differentiated effector memory CD45RA+ cells. Worth noting for this clone: Its antigen is unidentified.

Regarding the study as a whole: It was the non-shared clonotypes that had lower generation probabilities than clonotypes shared by all four donors. Naive CD4 clonotype sharing across four donors was approximately 5%.

Measured with immunoSEQ multiplex PCR; TCRdb has only the in-frame clones, and not every one. The data contain fewer than 850,000 clones, 96% of them singletons. This clonotype originated in a man younger than 40 in good health. This chain connects TRBV7-2 to TRBJ2-7; 10 bases align to TRBD1. The sample taken for sequencing was naive CD8+ T cells sorted from blood. In DNA form, the CDR3 reads TGTGCCAGCAGCTCGCTCGACAGGGGGCTAAGCTACGAGCAGTACTTC. Its translation is CASSSLDRGLSYEQYF. Supplemented by reference TRBV7-2 and TRBJ2-7, the full variable domain reads GAGVSQSPSNKVTEKGKDVELRCDPISGHTALYWYRQSLGQGLEFLIYFQGNSAPDKSGLPSDRFSAERTGGSVSTLTIQRTQQEDSAVYLCASSSLDRGLSYEQYFGPGTRLTVT.